The 18 T cell receptor beta chains listed next were all sequenced from one sample in a study of T-cell memory formation after mild COVID-19. TCRdb fed the 5' RACE reads into MiXCR, producing one record per CDR3 protein. The sample has 220,000 or so distinct CDR3 sequences; over 9% are singletons. Sequencing was performed on PBMCs or a T cell subset sorted from them (not recorded which). These receptors all stem from a man aged 18 to 30 who had mild COVID-19 (a few samples of this study predate the infection). Cell type and time point are not known.

The table lists this clonotype with many counts. CDR3 loop: CASSLRGLETQYF. The CDR3 nucleotides are TGTGCCAGCAGCTTGAGGGGGCTTGAGACCCAGTACTTC. J is TRBJ2-5 and V is TRBV11-2; 7 bases map to TRBD1. J was trimmed by 5 bases and V by 3 bases; bases with no gene match: 3. The length of the CDR3 is 13 residues. CDR1 is SGHAT, CDR2 FQNNGV, per germline.

The chain carries TRBV4-1 and TRBJ2-2; 9 bases line up with TRBD1. Germline trimming cut 2 bases from V and 1 base from J; bases unmatched to any gene: 5. Germline V CDR1 and CDR2: MGHRA, YSYEKL. CDR3 length equals 17 residues. The CDR3 spells CASSQTGQGRNTGELFF. For the CDR3, the DNA is TGCGCCAGCAGCCAAACTGGACAGGGGAGGAACACCGGGGAGCTGTTTTTT.

This clonotype was found a few times. The chain joins TRBV28 to TRBJ2-7, with D possibly TRBD1 on 6 matching bases. Trimming pared 8 bases from V and 0 bases from J, leaving 11 bases between. Germline V CDR1 and CDR2: MDHEN, SYDVKM. CDR3 length: 13 amino acids. The CDR3 DNA is TGTGCCAGCTTTGACAGGTCCTCCTACGAGCAGTACGTC. It specifies CASFDRSSYEQYV.

The table lists this clonotype with many counts. V gene TRBV6-6 combines with J gene TRBJ1-1; D call uncertain. The CDR3 contains 11 residues. CDR1 and CDR2 from the germline V gene are MNHNY and SVGAGI (reference sequence). Between the trimmed V and J ends, which lost 1 base and 8 bases, there was a span of 5 bases. The CDR3 bases are TGTGCCAGCAGTTACTACCGAGAAGCTTTCTTT. As protein: CASSYYREAFF.

About this clonotype: A much larger clone lies one base from this, so it may be a read error. V is TRBV9 and J is TRBJ2-7; D unclear. The CDR3 consists of 13 residues. CDR1 is SGDLS, CDR2 YYNGEE, per germline. The CDR3 nucleotides read TGTGCCATCAGCAACGATTTGAGGAGCGAGCAGTACTTC. Translation: CAISNDLRSEQYF.

The CDR3 region is CASSQAPTNEKLFF. CDR3 in DNA: TGCGCCAGCAGTCAGGCCCCAACTAATGAAAAACTGTTTTTT. The chain employs TRBV5-1 and TRBJ1-4; no clear D gene. Between the trimmed V and J ends, which lost 5 bases and 0 bases, there was a span of 8 bases. CDR3 length: 14 residues. From germline, CDR1 is SGHRS and CDR2 YFSETQ.

This clonotype has only a few counts. For the CDR3, the DNA is TGTGCCAGCAGCCCACGGGGGAGAAATGAAAAACTGTTTTTT. This codes for CASSPRGRNEKLFF. The chain links TRBV7-9 to TRBJ1-4, with D tentatively TRBD1 (5 bases). CDR1 SEHNR and CDR2 FQNEAQ come from the germline V gene (reference sequence). This CDR3 contains 14 residues. Trimming removed 5 bases at V and 5 bases at J, with 12 bases between.

The chain links TRBV5-1 to TRBJ2-2, with 9 bases lining up with TRBD2. V gave up 4 bases and J gave up 5 bases; unmatched junction bases: 12. CDR3 length equals 17 residues. Germline CDR1 and CDR2: SGHRS and YFSETQ. The DNA of the CDR3 is TGCGCCAGCAGCCAAATAGCGGGGGTGATACAAACCGGGGAGCTGTTTTTT. It encodes CASSQIAGVIQTGELFF.

This clonotype was recorded a few times. The genes are TRBV20-1 and TRBJ1-3; D call uncertain. The CDR3 spans 13 residues. The V gene lost 6 bases and the J gene lost 0 bases, with 9 bases spanning the gap. Germline CDR1 reads DFQATT; CDR2 reads SNEGSKA (reference sequence). The CDR3 DNA reads as TGCAGTGCCACAGAATACTCTGGAAACACCATATATTTT. It specifies CSATEYSGNTIYF.

A single count supports this clonotype. V is TRBV29-1 and J is TRBJ2-3; weak D call: TRBD1 (6 bases). Germline V gene sequence: CDR1 SQVTM, CDR2 ANQGSEA. This CDR3 contains 12 residues. The V end lost 6 bases, the J end lost 4 bases, and 11 bases lay between the germline ends. For the CDR3, the DNA is TGCAGCGTCCAGGACAGCTCAGATACGCAGTATTTT. Protein product: CSVQDSSDTQYF.

V gene TRBV28 combines with J gene TRBJ1-1, with 7 positions matching TRBD1. The CDR3 spans 13 residues. After removal of 5 bases from V and 5 bases from J, the junction contained 5 bases not matched to a gene. The V gene's germline CDR1 is MDHEN and CDR2 SYDVKM. For the CDR3, the DNA is TGTGCCAGCAGTCCCTCGACAGGGACTGAAGCTTTCTTT. Translating gives CASSPSTGTEAFF.

In this sample, this clonotype turned up a few times. The V and J genes are TRBV18 and TRBJ2-4; D may correspond to TRBD1 or TRBD2 (5 bases each). V was cut by 6 bases and J by 7 bases, with 16 bases left in between. This CDR3 has 14 residues. Germline CDR1 KGHSH, CDR2 LQKENI. The chain's CDR3 is CASSPTRWGNIQYF. The DNA for the CDR3 is TGTGCCAGCTCGCCCACCCGTTGGGGGAACATTCAGTACTTC.

This sequence joins TRBV21-1 and TRBJ2-5. TRBV21-1 is a pseudogene. This CDR3 has 12 amino acids. In DNA form, the CDR3 reads TGTGCCAGCGTAACGTACCAAGAGACCCAGTACTTC. It codes for CASVTYQETQYF.

V gene TRBV6-6 combines with J gene TRBJ1-6, with D perhaps matching TRBD1 (5 bases). CDR3 length equals 16 residues. Germline CDR1 is MNHNY and CDR2 is SVGAGI (reference sequence). Trimming removed 6 bases from V and 6 bases from J, with 18 bases in between. The CDR3 bases are TGTGCCAGCAGGGATTGGCGCAGGGCGACTAATTCACCCCTCCACTTT. This translates into CASRDWRRATNSPLHF.

This clonotype was seen a few times. The rearrangement links TRBV5-4 to TRBJ2-3, with TRBD1 identical over 12 bases. J gave up 4 bases and V 4 bases, and 4 bases lay outside the gene matches. This CDR3 contains 15 residues. Germline V gives CDR1 SGHNT, CDR2 YYREEE (reference sequence). The CDR3 coding sequence is TGTGCCAGCAGCCCGCGGGACAGGGGGCCAGATACGCAGTATTTT. It encodes CASSPRDRGPDTQYF.

This clonotype occurred a few times. This chain links TRBV3-1 with TRBJ1-2, with TRBD1 identical over 7 bases. The CDR3 runs to 15 residues. The germline CDR1 and CDR2 sequences are LGHDT and YNNKEL (reference sequence). Germline trimming cut 3 bases from V and 4 bases from J; bases unmatched to any gene: 8. CDR3 amino acids: CASSQRQGAFYGYTF. Here the CDR3 DNA reads TGTGCCAGCAGCCAGCGACAGGGTGCCTTCTATGGCTACACCTTC.

At least ten counts were recorded for this clonotype. V gene TRBV7-2 combines with J gene TRBJ1-5, with 10 nucleotides matching TRBD1. The CDR3 contains 19 residues. CDR1 and CDR2 (germline): SGHTA, FQGNSA. V was clipped by 2 bases and J by 0 bases; unmatched bases: 10. The CDR3 loop is CASSLSRTGGAYSNQPQHF. CDR3 nucleotides: TGTGCCAGCAGCTTATCCAGGACAGGGGGTGCGTATAGCAATCAGCCCCAGCATTTT.

The chain has TRBV5-1 and TRBJ2-5; 8 bases match TRBD1. This CDR3 is built from 16 residues. V lost 4 bases, J lost 5 bases, and 13 bases stayed unmatched. CDR1 and CDR2 from the germline V gene are SGHRS and YFSETQ. In nucleotides, the CDR3 is TGCGCCAGCAGCGGTATAAGGGACAGGCGGCGGGAGACCCAGTACTTC. Amino acid sequence: CASSGIRDRRRETQYF. Complete variable domain (other parts from reference TRBV5-1 and TRBJ2-5): KAGVTQTPRYLIKTRGQQVTLSCSPISGHRSVSWYQQTPGQGLQFLFEYFSETQRNKGNFPGRFSGRQFSNSRSEMNVSTLELGDSALYLCASSGIRDRRRETQYFGPGTRLLVL.